Detailed here is one T cell receptor beta chain. This specimen comes from a study of blood T cell repertoires in COVID-19. Study in general: T cells, B-cell-depleted T cells, or PBMCs provided the cDNA or gDNA that served as material.

V gave up 5 bases and J gave up 4 bases; unmatched junction bases: 5. Germline CDR1 reads SGHTS; CDR2 reads YDEGEE. This CDR3 spans 14 amino acids. Sequencing used immunoSEQ multiplex PCR; TCRdb keeps in-frame clones, though not all of them. The sample lists approximately 96,000 clones, about 85% seen once, with about 10% in the top ten. Specimen: peripheral blood. The J gene is TRBJ1-1, the V gene TRBV5-8, with 10 bases aligning to TRBD1. This clonotype was sampled from a woman over 75 with acute or convalescent COVID-19. The CDR3 is CASSSGQGGTEAFF. CDR3 DNA sequence: TGTGCCAGCAGTTCCGGACAGGGGGGCACTGAAGCTTTCTTT. The full variable domain, completed using reference TRBV5-8 and TRBJ1-1, is EAGVTQSPTHLIKTRGQQATLRCSPISGHTSVYWYQQALGLGLQFLLWYDEGEERNRGNFPPRFSGRQFPNYSSELNVNALELEDSALYLCASSSGQGGTEAFFGQGTRLTVV.